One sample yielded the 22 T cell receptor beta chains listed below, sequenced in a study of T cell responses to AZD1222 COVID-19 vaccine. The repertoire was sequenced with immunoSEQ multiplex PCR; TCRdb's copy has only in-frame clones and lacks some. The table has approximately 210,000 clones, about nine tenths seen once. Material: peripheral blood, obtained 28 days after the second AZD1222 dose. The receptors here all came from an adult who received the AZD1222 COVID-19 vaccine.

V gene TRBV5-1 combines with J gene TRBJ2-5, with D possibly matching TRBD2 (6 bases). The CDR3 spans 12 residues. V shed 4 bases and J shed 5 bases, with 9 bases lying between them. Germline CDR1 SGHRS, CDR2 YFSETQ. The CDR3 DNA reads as TGCGCCAGCAGCGAGACTAGTGAGACCCAGTACTTC. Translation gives CASSETSETQYF.

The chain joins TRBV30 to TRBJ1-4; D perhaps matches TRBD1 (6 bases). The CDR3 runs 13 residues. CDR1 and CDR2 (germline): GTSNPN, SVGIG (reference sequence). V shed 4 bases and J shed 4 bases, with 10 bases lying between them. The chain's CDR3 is CAWTGQINEKLFF. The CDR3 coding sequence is TGTGCCTGGACCGGACAGATTAATGAAAAACTGTTTTTT.

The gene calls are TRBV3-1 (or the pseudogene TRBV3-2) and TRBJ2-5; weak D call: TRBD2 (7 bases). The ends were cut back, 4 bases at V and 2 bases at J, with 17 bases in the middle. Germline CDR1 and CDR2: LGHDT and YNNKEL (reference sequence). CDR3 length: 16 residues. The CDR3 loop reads CASSPGLGGAQETQYF. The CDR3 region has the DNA TGTGCCAGCAGCCCCGGTCTTGGGGGGGCTCAAGAGACCCAGTACTTC.

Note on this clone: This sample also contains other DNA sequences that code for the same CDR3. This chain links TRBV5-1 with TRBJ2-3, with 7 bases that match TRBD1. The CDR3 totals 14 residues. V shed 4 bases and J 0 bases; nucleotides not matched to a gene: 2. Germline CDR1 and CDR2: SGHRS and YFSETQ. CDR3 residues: CASSPTGSTDTQYF. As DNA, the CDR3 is TGCGCCAGCAGCCCGACAGGGAGCACAGATACGCAGTATTTT.

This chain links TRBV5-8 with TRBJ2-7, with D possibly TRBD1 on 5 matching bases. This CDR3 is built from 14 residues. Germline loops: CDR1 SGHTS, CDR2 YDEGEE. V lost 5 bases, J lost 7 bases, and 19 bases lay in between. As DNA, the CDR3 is TGTGCCAGCAGTCTGGTCGCCAGGGCCCGGGAGCAGTACTTC. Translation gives CASSLVARAREQYF.

CDR3 region: CASSIVGGERDQPQHF. The CDR3 region has the DNA TGTGCCAGTAGTATAGTTGGGGGTGAGCGGGATCAGCCCCAGCATTTT. The chain has TRBV19 and TRBJ1-5; a possible D gene is TRBD1 (5 bases). The CDR3 is 16 amino acids. Germline values: CDR1 LNHDA, CDR2 SQIVND (reference sequence). Trimming took off 1 base at V and 5 bases at J, with 15 bases between the two ends. The whole variable domain, remainder taken from reference TRBV19 and TRBJ1-5, is DGGITQSPKYLFRKEGQNVTLSCEQNLNHDAMYWYRQDPGQGLRLIYYSQIVNDFQKGDIAEGYSVSREKKESFPLTVTSAQKNPTAFYLCASSIVGGERDQPQHFGDGTRLSIL.

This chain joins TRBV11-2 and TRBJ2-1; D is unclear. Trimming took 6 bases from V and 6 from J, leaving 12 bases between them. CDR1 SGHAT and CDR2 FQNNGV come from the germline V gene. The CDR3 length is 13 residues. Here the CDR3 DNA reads TGTGCCAGCAGACCAGGAGTTGGCAATGAGCAGTTCTTC. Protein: CASRPGVGNEQFF.

The DNA for the CDR3 is TGTGCCAGCAGCTCCACTGCCGCAGGGTACGAGCAGTACTTC. Its translation is CASSSTAAGYEQYF. This chain connects TRBV7-2 to TRBJ2-7, with D maybe TRBD1 (5 bases). The germline V gene has CDR1 SGHTA and CDR2 FQGNSA. V shed 4 bases and J shed 4 bases, with 14 bases lying between them. The CDR3 totals 14 residues. Drawing the rest from reference TRBV7-2 and TRBJ2-7, the complete variable domain is GAGVSQSPSNKVTEKGKDVELRCDPISGHTALYWYRQSLGQGLEFLIYFQGNSAPDKSGLPSDRFSAERTGGSVSTLTIQRTQQEDSAVYLCASSSTAAGYEQYFGPGTRLTVT.

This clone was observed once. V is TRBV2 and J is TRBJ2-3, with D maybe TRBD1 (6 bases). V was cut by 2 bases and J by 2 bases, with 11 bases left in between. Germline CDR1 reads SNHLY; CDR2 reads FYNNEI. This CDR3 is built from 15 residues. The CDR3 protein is CASSEQRGHTDTQYF. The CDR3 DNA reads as TGTGCCAGCAGTGAACAGAGGGGACACACAGATACGCAGTATTTT.

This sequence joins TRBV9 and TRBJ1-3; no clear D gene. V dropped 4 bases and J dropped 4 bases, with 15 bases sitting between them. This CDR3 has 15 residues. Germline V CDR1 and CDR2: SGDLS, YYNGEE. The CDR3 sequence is CASSPGSNRGNTIYF. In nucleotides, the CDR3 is TGTGCCAGCAGCCCGGGGTCCAACCGCGGAAACACCATATATTTT.

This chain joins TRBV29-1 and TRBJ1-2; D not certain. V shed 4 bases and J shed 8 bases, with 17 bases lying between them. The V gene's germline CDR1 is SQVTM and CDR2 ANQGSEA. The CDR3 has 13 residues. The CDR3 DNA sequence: TGCAGCGTTGCTACGGGCCCCTTGCGGGGCTACACCTTC. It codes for CSVATGPLRGYTF.

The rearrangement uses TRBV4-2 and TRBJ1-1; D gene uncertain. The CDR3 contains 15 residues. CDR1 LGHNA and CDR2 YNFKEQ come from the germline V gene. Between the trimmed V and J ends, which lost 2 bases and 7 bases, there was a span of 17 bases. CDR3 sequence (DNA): TGTGCCAGCAGCCAAAGTCCAGACCGGTCCGATGAAGCTTTCTTT. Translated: CASSQSPDRSDEAFF.

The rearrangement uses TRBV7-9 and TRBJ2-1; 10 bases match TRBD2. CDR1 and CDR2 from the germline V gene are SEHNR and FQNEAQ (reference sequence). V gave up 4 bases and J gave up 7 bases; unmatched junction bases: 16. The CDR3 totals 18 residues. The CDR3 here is CASSSPHRVAGGRNEQFF. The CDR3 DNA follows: TGTGCCAGCAGCTCACCCCACAGGGTAGCGGGAGGTCGTAATGAGCAGTTCTTC.

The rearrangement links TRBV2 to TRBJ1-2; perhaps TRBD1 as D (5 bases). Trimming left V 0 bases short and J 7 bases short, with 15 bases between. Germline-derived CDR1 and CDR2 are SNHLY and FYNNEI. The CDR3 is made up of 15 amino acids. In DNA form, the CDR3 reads TGTGCCAGCAGTGAAGCTTCCAGGGCAGGTAGTGGCTACACCTTC. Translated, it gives CASSEASRAGSGYTF.

The CDR3, as DNA: TGTGCCAGCAGTTACTCGGCCGGGGACAGGGGGCGCGGCAATCAGCCCCAGCATTTT. It specifies CASSYSAGDRGRGNQPQHF. The chain links TRBV6-2 or TRBV6-3 to TRBJ1-5; 12 bases fit TRBD1. The germline gives CDR1 MNHEY, CDR2 SVGEGT. The CDR3 contains 19 residues. The junction had 8 bases not matched to a gene; V was cut back by 0 bases and J by 2 bases.

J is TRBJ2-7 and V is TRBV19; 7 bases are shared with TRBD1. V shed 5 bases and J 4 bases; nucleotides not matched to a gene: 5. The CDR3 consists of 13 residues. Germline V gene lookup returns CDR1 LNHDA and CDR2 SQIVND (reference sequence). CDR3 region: CASSFGTAYEQYF. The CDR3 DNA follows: TGTGCCAGTAGTTTCGGGACAGCTTACGAGCAGTACTTC.

This chain's CDR3 is CASSPLGPVSETYEQYF. For the CDR3, the DNA is TGTGCCAGCAGCCCTTTGGGGCCGGTATCGGAGACCTACGAGCAGTACTTC. The genes are TRBV28 and TRBJ2-7; D might be TRBD1 (5 bases). V shed 6 bases and J shed 2 bases, with 23 bases lying between them. CDR1 MDHEN and CDR2 SYDVKM come from the germline V gene. The CDR3 is made up of 17 amino acids.

CDR3 nucleotide sequence: TGTGCCAGCTCACCAGGGGGGGAACTTAGCTACACCTTC. This translates into CASSPGGELSYTF. V and J are TRBV18 and TRBJ1-2, with D possibly being TRBD1 (5 bases). The CDR3 runs 13 residues. Germline V gene data show CDR1 as KGHSH and CDR2 as LQKENI. V was trimmed by 2 bases and J by 9 bases, leaving 13 bases between them.

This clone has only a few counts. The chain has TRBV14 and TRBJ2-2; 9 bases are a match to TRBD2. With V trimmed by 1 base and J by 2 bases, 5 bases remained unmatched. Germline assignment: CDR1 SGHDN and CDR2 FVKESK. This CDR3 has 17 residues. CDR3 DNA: TGTGCCAGCAGCCAAGGCGGGAGGGCCCGAAACACCGGGGAGCTGTTTTTT. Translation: CASSQGGRARNTGELFF.

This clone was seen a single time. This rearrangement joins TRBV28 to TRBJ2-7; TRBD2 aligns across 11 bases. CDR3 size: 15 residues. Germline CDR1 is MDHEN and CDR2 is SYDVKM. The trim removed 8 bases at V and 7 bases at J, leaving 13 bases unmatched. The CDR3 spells CASLPSISGRGEQYF. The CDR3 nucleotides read TGTGCCAGCCTCCCTTCGATTAGCGGGAGGGGTGAGCAGTACTTC.

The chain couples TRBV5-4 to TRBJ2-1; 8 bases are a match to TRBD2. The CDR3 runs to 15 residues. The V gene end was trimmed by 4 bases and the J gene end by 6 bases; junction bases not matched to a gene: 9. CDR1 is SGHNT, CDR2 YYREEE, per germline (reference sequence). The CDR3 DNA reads TGTGCCAGCAGCCGAAAGGGACTAGTAAGCAATGAGCAGTTCTTC. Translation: CASSRKGLVSNEQFF.

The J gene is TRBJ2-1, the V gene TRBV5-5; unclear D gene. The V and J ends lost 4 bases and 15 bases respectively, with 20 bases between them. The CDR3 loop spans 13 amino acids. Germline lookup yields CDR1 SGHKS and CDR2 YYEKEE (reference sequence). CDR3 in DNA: TGTGCCAGCAGCCACGACCCTTGGCCCCCGGGGTTCTTC. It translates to CASSHDPWPPGFF. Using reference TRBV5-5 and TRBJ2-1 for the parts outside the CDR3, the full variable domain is DAGVTQSPTHLIKTRGQQVTLRCSPISGHKSVSWYQQVLGQGPQFIFQYYEKEERGRGNFPDRFSARQFPNYSSELNVNALLLGDSALYLCASSHDPWPPGFFGPGTRLTVL.